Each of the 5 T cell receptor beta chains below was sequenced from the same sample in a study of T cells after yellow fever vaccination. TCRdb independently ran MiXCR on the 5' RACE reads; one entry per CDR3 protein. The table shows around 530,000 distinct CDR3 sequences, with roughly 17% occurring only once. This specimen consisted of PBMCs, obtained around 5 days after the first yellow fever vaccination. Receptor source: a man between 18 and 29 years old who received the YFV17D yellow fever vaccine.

In DNA, the CDR3 is TGCGCCAGCAGCCGAGGGACGGCAGGGAGTCAGCCCCAGCATTTT. This encodes CASSRGTAGSQPQHF. The gene calls are TRBV5-1 and TRBJ1-5, with D possibly matching TRBD1 (5 bases). Germline-derived CDR1 and CDR2 are SGHRS and YFSETQ. Trimming took 4 bases from V and 6 from J, leaving 17 bases between them. CDR3 length: 15 residues.

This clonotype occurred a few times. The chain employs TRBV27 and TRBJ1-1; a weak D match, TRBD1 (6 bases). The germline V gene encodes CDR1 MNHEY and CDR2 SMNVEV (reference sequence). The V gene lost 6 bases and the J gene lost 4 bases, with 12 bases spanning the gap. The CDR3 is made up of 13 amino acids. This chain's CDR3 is CASREQGGTEAFF. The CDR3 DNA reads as TGTGCCAGCAGGGAACAGGGTGGCACTGAAGCTTTCTTT.

Here the CDR3 reads CASSPAGAETQYF. The CDR3 DNA sequence: TGTGCCAGCTCACCAGCCGGGGCAGAGACCCAGTACTTC. The V gene is TRBV18, the J gene TRBJ2-5; D could derive from TRBD1 or TRBD2 (5 bases each). From germline, CDR1 is KGHSH and CDR2 LQKENI. The V end was cut by 2 bases, the J end by 4 bases, with 8 bases between. The CDR3 is made up of 13 amino acids.

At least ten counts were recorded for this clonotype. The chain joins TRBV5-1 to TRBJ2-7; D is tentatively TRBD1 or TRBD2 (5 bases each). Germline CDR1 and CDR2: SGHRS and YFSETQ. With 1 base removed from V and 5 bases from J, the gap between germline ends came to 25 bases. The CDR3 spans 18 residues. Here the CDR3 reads CASSLPLRELGDTDEQYV. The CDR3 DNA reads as TGCGCCAGCAGCTTGCCCCTACGGGAACTGGGGGATACCGACGAGCAGTACGTC.

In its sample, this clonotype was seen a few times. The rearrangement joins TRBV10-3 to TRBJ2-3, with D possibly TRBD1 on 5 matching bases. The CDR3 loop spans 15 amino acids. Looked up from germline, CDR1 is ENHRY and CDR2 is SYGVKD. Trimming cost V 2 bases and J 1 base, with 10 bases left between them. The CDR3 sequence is CAISETGTRTDTQYF. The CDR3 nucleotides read TGTGCCATCAGTGAGACAGGTACTCGCACAGATACGCAGTATTTT.